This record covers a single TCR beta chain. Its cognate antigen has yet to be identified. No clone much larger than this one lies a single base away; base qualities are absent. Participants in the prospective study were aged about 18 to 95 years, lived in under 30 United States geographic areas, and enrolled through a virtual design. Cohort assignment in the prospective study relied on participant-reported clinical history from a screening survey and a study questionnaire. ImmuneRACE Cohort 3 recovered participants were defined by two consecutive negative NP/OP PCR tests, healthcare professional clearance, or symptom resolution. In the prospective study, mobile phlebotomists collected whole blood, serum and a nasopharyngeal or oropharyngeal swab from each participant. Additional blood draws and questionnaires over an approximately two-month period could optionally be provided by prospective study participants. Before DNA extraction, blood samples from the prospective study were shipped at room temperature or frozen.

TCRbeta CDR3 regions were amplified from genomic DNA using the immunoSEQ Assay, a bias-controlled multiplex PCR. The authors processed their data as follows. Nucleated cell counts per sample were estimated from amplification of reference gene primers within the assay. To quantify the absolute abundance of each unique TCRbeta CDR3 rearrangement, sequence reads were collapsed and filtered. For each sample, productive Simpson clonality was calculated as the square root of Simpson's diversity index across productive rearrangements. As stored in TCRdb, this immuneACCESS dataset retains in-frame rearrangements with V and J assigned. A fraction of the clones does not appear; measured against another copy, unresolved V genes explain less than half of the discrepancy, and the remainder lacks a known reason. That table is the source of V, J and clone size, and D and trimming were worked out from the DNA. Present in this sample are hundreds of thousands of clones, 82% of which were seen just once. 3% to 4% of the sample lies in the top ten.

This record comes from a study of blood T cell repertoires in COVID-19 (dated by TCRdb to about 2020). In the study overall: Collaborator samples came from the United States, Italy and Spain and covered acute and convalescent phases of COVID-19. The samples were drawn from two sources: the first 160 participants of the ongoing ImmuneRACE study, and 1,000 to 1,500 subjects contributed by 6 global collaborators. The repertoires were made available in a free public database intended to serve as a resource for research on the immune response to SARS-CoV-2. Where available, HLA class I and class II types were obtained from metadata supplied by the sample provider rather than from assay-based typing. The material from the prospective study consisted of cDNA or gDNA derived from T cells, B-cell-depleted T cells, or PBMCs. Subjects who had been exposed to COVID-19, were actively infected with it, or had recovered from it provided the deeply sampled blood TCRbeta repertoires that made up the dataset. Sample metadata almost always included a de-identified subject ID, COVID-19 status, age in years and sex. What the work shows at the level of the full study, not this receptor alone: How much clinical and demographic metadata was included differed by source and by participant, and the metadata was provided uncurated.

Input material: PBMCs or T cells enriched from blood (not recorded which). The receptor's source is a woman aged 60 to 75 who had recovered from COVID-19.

Read as DNA, the sequence is TGCGCCAGCAGCCAAGCGAGCGGGCTCTCCTACAATGAGCAGTTCTTC. It translates to CASSQASGLSYNEQFF. The V and J segments used are TRBV5-1 and TRBJ2-1; TRBD2 might be the D gene, on 6 matching bases. CDR1 SGHRS and CDR2 YFSETQ were looked up in the germline V gene. From cysteine to phenylalanine, the CDR3 is 16 amino acids long. Of all the DNA, just the CDR3 is kept, 48 bases in frame from base 1. The germline ends are 14 bases apart after V is trimmed by 4 bases and J by 0 bases.